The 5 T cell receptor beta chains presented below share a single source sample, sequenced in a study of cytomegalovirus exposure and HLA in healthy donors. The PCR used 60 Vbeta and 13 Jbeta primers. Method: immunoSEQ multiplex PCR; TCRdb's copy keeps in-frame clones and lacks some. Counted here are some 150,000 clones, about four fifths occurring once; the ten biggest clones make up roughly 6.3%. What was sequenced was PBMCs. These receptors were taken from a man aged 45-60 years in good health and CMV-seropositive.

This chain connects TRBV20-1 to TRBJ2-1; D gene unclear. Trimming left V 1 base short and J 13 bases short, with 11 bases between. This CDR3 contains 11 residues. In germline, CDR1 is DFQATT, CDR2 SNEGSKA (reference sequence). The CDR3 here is CSARVAPSQFF. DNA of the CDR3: TGCAGTGCTAGAGTAGCCCCTTCCCAGTTCTTC.

The CDR3: CASSYSRGTSYEQYF. The DNA of the CDR3 is TGTGCCAGCAGTTACAGCAGGGGAACCTCCTACGAGCAGTACTTC. This chain uses TRBV6-5 with TRBJ2-7; TRBD1 is a possible D gene (6 bases). Trimming left V 2 bases short and J 0 bases short, with 11 bases between. CDR1 is MNHEY and CDR2 is SVGAGI in the germline V gene. The CDR3 runs to 15 residues.

CDR3 protein: CASSKWSSGRVLYEQYF. The CDR3 DNA follows: TGTGCCAGCAGCAAATGGTCTAGCGGGAGGGTATTGTACGAGCAGTACTTC. The rearrangement uses TRBV21-1 and TRBJ2-7; no check of the table's D call, TRBD2, against the DNA was made. TRBV21-1 is listed as a pseudogene. The CDR3 length is 17 residues.

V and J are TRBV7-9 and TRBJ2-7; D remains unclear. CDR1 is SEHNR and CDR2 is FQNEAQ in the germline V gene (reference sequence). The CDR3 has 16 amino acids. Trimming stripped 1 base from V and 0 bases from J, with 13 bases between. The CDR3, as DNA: TGTGCCAGCAGCTTAGTAGATGTCGTCGGCTCCTACGAGCAGTACTTC. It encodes CASSLVDVVGSYEQYF.

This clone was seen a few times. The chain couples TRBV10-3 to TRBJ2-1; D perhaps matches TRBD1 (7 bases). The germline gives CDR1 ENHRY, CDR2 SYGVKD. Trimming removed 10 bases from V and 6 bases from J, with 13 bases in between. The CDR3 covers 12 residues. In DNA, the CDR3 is TGTGCCACCGGGAGACAGGGCAATGAGCAGTTCTTC. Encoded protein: CATGRQGNEQFF.